The clone carrying this T cell receptor beta chain has more than one count but fewer than ten. Its antigen is still unknown. The junction had 10 bases not matched to a gene; V was cut back by 6 bases and J by 2 bases. Germline V gives CDR1 DFQATT, CDR2 SNEGSKA (reference sequence). The CDR3 length is 15 residues. This record belongs to a study of blood T cells in healthy people across ages. Regarding the study as a whole: Strongly correlated with naive T cell percentage was TCR beta diversity. Older age went with lower TCR beta diversity per million T cells, in a roughly linear way.

The authors ran a second PCR of about 7 to 11 cycles using a sample-barcoded 5' primer and a J-beta primer mix. TCRdb fed the 5' RACE reads into MiXCR, producing one record per CDR3 protein. The sample lists roughly 500,000 distinct CDR3 sequences, roughly a quarter occurring once. This receptor was obtained from a woman in her 70s in good health. The sequencing input was blood. The gene calls are TRBV20-1 and TRBJ2-3, with 8 positions matching TRBD2. The CDR3 sequence: CSAIGTRSITDTQYF. The CDR3 DNA reads as TGCAGTGCCATCGGGACTAGAAGCATCACAGATACGCAGTATTTT.